These 15 T cell receptor beta chains were all obtained from the same sample, sequenced in a study of blood T cell repertoires in COVID-19. Sequenced by immunoSEQ multiplex PCR; TCRdb stores in-frame clones only, minus some. This table holds 180,000 or so clones, around four fifths found once. The specimen was PBMCs or T cells enriched from blood (not recorded which). The origin of the receptors is a woman between 45 and 65 years old in a cohort exposed to, infected with or recovered from COVID-19 (not recorded which).

The gene calls are TRBV5-1 and TRBJ1-1; D gene ambiguous. The germline V gene has CDR1 SGHRS and CDR2 YFSETQ. V lost 1 base, J lost 2 bases, and 6 bases lay in between. The CDR3 consists of 13 residues. CDR3 DNA: TGCGCCAGCAGCTTGATAATTAACACTGAAGCTTTCTTT. The encoded protein is CASSLIINTEAFF.

This clone was seen a handful of times. This sequence joins TRBV7-9 and TRBJ2-3; the D gene is possibly TRBD2 (5 bases). The ends were cut back, 6 bases at V and 7 bases at J, with 11 bases in the middle. The CDR3 sequence is 12 residues long. CDR1 and CDR2 (germline): SEHNR, FQNEAQ (reference sequence). CDR3 in DNA: TGTGCCAGCAGTCCGGACTCCTATACGCAGTATTTT. This gives the protein CASSPDSYTQYF.

The V and J genes are TRBV7-9 and TRBJ2-7; D possibly corresponds to TRBD1 (6 bases). Deletions cut 6 bases from V and 6 bases from J, with 18 bases between. CDR3 length: 14 residues. Germline lookup yields CDR1 SEHNR and CDR2 FQNEAQ (reference sequence). The CDR3 nucleotides read TGTGCCAGCAGGGACAGCAAATCTCCCTCCGAGCAGTACTTC. Translation gives CASRDSKSPSEQYF.

The chain uses TRBV28 and TRBJ1-4; 9 bases are a match to TRBD1. CDR3 length: 15 amino acids. CDR1 is MDHEN, CDR2 SYDVKM, per germline. The V segment lost 5 bases and the J segment 7 bases; nucleotides outside the gene matches: 8. CDR3 coding DNA: TGTGCCAGCAGTGAACCAGGGACAGGGAGTGAAAAACTGTTTTTT. It yields the protein CASSEPGTGSEKLFF. The entire variable domain, with the rest obtained from reference TRBV28 and TRBJ1-4, is as follows: DVKVTQSSRYLVKRTGEKVFLECVQDMDHENMFWYRQDPGLGLRLIYFSYDVKMKEKGDIPEGYSVSREKKERFSLILESASTNQTSMYLCASSEPGTGSEKLFFGSGTQLSVL.

V is TRBV6-1 and J is TRBJ1-4, with D unclear. The germline CDR1 and CDR2 sequences are MNHNS and SASEGT. The CDR3 consists of 14 residues. Trimming left V 3 bases short and J 5 bases short, with 10 bases between. CDR3 protein: CASSERRINEKLFF. CDR3 sequence (DNA): TGTGCCAGCAGTGAGCGCAGGATAAATGAAAAACTGTTTTTT.

This clone occurred a few times. The chain joins TRBV24-1 to TRBJ2-1; the match to TRBD2 covers 12 bases. The CDR3 is 13 amino acids. With V trimmed by 7 bases and J by 15 bases, 9 bases remained unmatched. CDR1 and CDR2 (germline): KGHDR, SFDVKD. The chain's CDR3 is CATSATLAGGLFF. CDR3 nucleotide sequence: TGTGCCACCAGCGCAACACTAGCGGGAGGTCTGTTCTTC.

The J gene is TRBJ2-7, the V gene TRBV15; tentatively, D is TRBD1 (5 bases). Between the trimmed V and J ends, which lost 0 bases and 2 bases, there was a span of 11 bases. Germline V gene data show CDR1 as LNHNV and CDR2 as YYDKDF (reference sequence). The CDR3 consists of 15 residues. CDR3 sequence: CATSRDQGSPYEQYF. DNA of the CDR3: TGTGCCACCAGCAGAGATCAGGGCAGTCCCTACGAGCAGTACTTC.

To note about this clone: The sample contains more than one DNA sequence encoding this CDR3. The gene calls are TRBV19 and TRBJ2-2; TRBD2 aligns across 10 bases. V was clipped by 1 base and J by 6 bases; unmatched bases: 2. The CDR3 is 15 amino acids. Germline V gene sequence: CDR1 LNHDA, CDR2 SQIVND (reference sequence). In nucleotides, the CDR3 is TGTGCCAGTAGTATAGCCAGCGGGGGGGCCGGGGAGCTGTTTTTT. Its translation: CASSIASGGAGELFF.

This clone appeared once. The chain employs TRBV11-2 and TRBJ1-3; D is perhaps TRBD1 (5 bases). The CDR3 has 17 residues. Germline CDR1 is SGHAT and CDR2 is FQNNGV. Trimming removed 5 bases at V and 0 bases at J, with 17 bases between. The CDR3 region has the DNA TGTGCCAGCAGCGGGGGGGTTGGAAGGGTCTCTGGAAACACCATATATTTT. This translates into CASSGGVGRVSGNTIYF.

The rearrangement links TRBV12-3 or TRBV12-4 to TRBJ1-3; 7 positions match TRBD1. This CDR3 contains 13 residues. Trimming at V came to 9 bases and at J to 3 bases, leaving 5 bases not matched to a gene. The CDR3 DNA reads as TGTGCCAGTAAACAGGGGAGTGGAAACACCATATATTTT. It yields the protein CASKQGSGNTIYF.

The chain uses TRBV5-1 and TRBJ1-5, with a weak D call TRBD1 (5 bases). V was shortened by 1 base and J by 4 bases, with 15 bases between the two germline ends. This CDR3 has 16 amino acids. Per the germline V gene, CDR1 is SGHRS and CDR2 is YFSETQ. CDR3 residues: CASSLSGGGGNQPQHF. The CDR3 DNA reads TGCGCCAGCAGCTTGTCGGGGGGTGGAGGAAATCAGCCCCAGCATTTT.

V is TRBV7-8 and J is TRBJ2-3, with TRBD2 matching over 13 bases. Per germline, CDR1 SGHVS and CDR2 FQNEAQ. This CDR3 spans 18 amino acids. J lost 1 base, V lost 4 bases, and 8 bases had no gene match. The DNA for the CDR3 is TGTGCCAGCAGCTATAGGACTAGCGGGAGTTATGGCACAGATACGCAGTATTTT. It translates to CASSYRTSGSYGTDTQYF.

The chain couples TRBV7-3 to TRBJ2-5; D perhaps matches TRBD2 (6 bases). Trimming removed 5 bases at V and 5 bases at J, with 18 bases between. Germline V gene lookup returns CDR1 SGHTA and CDR2 FQGTGA. This CDR3 has 15 residues. Written as DNA, the CDR3 is TGTGCCAGCAGCCCCGGAGGGCTCTATGGGGAGACCCAGTACTTC. This encodes CASSPGGLYGETQYF.

The table lists this clone with a few counts. This chain uses TRBV20-1 with TRBJ2-1; D not resolved. Germline CDR1 and CDR2: DFQATT and SNEGSKA (reference sequence). V was trimmed by 3 bases and J by 7 bases, leaving 22 bases between them. The CDR3 is 16 amino acids. The CDR3 sequence is CSASLGGSWRSNEQFF. The CDR3 DNA follows: TGCAGTGCTAGTCTAGGTGGGTCTTGGCGGTCGAATGAGCAGTTCTTC.

V gene TRBV10-3 combines with J gene TRBJ1-1; D is unclear. This CDR3 has 15 residues. The V gene's germline CDR1 is ENHRY and CDR2 SYGVKD. The V end lost 4 bases, the J end lost 0 bases, and 12 bases lay between the germline ends. CDR3 bases: TGTGCCATCAGTGGTTTGGAGGATCTGAACACTGAAGCTTTCTTT. Amino acids: CAISGLEDLNTEAFF.